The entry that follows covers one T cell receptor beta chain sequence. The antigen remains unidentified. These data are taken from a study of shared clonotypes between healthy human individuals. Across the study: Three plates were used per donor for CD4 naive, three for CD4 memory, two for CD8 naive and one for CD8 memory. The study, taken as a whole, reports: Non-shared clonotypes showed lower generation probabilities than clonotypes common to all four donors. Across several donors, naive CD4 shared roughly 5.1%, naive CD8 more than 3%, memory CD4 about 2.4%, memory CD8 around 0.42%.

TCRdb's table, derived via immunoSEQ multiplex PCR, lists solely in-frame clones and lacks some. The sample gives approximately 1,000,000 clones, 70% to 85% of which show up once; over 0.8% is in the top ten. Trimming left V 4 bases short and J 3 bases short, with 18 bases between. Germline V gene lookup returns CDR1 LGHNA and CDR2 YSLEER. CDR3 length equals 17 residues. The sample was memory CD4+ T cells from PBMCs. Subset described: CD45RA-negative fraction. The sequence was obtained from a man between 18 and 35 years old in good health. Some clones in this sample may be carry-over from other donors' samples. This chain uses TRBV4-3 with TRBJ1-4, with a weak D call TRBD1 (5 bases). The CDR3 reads CASSRAGTRRANEKLFF. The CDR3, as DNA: TGCGCCAGCAGCCGGGCCGGGACCCGACGGGCTAATGAAAAACTGTTTTTT.